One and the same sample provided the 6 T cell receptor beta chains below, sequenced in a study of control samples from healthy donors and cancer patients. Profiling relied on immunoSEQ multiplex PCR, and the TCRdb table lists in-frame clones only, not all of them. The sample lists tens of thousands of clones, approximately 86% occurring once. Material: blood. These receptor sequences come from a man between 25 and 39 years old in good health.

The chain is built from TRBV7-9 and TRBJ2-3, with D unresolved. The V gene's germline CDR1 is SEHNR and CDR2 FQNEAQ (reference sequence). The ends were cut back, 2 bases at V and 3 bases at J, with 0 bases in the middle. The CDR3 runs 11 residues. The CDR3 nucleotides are TGTGCCAGCAGCTTAACAGATACGCAGTATTTT. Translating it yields CASSLTDTQYF. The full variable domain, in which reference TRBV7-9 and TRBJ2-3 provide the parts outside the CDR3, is DTGVSQNPRHKITKRGQNVTFRCDPISEHNRLYWYRQTLGQGPEFLTYFQNEAQLEKSRLLSDRFSAERPKGSFSTLEIQRTEQGDSAMYLCASSLTDTQYFGPGTRLTVL.

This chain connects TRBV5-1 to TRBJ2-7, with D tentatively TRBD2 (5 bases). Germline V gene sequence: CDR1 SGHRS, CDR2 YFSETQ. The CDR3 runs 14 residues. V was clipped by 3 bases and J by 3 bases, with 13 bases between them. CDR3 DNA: TGCGCCAGCAGCTCGACTATGGACGGCTACGAGCAGTACTTC. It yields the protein CASSSTMDGYEQYF.

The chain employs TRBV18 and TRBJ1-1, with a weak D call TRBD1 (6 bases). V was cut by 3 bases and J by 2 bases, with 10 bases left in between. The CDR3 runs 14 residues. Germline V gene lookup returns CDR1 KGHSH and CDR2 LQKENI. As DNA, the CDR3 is TGTGCCAGCTCACCGGAACAGGGCAACACTGAAGCTTTCTTT. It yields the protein CASSPEQGNTEAFF.

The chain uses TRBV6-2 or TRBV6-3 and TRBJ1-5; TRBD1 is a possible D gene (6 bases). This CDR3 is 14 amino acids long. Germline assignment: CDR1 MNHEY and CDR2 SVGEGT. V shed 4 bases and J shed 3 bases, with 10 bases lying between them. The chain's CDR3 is CASSSPGANQPQHF. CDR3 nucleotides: TGTGCCAGCAGTTCCCCAGGGGCCAATCAGCCCCAGCATTTT.

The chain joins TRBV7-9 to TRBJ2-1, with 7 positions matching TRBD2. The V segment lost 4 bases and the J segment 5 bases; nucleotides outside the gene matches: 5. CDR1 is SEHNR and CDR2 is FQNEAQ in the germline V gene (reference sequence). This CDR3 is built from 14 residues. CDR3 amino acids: CASSWGGLDNEQFF. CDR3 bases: TGTGCCAGCAGCTGGGGAGGGCTGGACAATGAGCAGTTCTTC. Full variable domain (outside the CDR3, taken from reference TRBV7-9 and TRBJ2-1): DTGVSQNPRHKITKRGQNVTFRCDPISEHNRLYWYRQTLGQGPEFLTYFQNEAQLEKSRLLSDRFSAERPKGSFSTLEIQRTEQGDSAMYLCASSWGGLDNEQFFGPGTRLTVL.

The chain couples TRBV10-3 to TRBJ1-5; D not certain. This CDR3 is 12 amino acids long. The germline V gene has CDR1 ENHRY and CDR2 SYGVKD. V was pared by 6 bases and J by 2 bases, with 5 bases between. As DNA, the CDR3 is TGTGCCATCAGCGGGGGCAATCAGCCCCAGCATTTT. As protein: CAISGGNQPQHF.